The 18 T cell receptor beta chains below were found in one sample sequenced in a study of T cell responses to AZD1222 COVID-19 vaccine. Repertoires were generated with immunoSEQ multiplex PCR, while TCRdb's copy carries only in-frame clones and drops some. Here the sample spans 95,000 to 100,000 clones, more than 70% being singletons. Specimen: peripheral blood, collected 28 days after the second AZD1222 dose. Receptors were obtained from an adult who received the AZD1222 COVID-19 vaccine.

This clone was seen only a few times. The V gene is TRBV5-6, the J gene TRBJ2-7, with 7 bases matching TRBD2. With 2 bases clipped from V and 1 base from J, the junction kept 6 bases outside the gene matches. The CDR3 spans 15 residues. CDR1 and CDR2 (germline): SGHDT, YYEEEE. This CDR3 reads CASSFPGTTSYEQYF. The CDR3 DNA is TGTGCCAGCAGCTTCCCCGGGACTACGTCCTACGAGCAGTACTTC.

The chain employs TRBV5-1 and TRBJ2-2, with D tentatively TRBD2 (6 bases). This CDR3 contains 15 residues. Germline CDR1 reads SGHRS; CDR2 reads YFSETQ. V dropped 0 bases and J dropped 6 bases, with 12 bases sitting between them. CDR3 DNA sequence: TGCGCCAGCAGCTTGGGCGGGACGGGGGCCGGGGAGCTGTTTTTT. Residues: CASSLGGTGAGELFF.

The CDR3 nucleotides are TGTGCCAGCAGCGTAGGGGACAGGGGTGAGACCCAGTACTTC. Its translation is CASSVGDRGETQYF. The chain couples TRBV9 to TRBJ2-5, with 10 bases matching TRBD1. V trimming: 0 bases; J trimming: 5 bases; junction bases outside the gene matches: 1. The germline V gene has CDR1 SGDLS and CDR2 YYNGEE. This CDR3 spans 14 amino acids.

This sequence joins TRBV6-5 and TRBJ1-2; D is unclear. V was cut by 10 bases and J by 4 bases, with 10 bases left in between. The length of the CDR3 is 11 residues. CDR1 is MNHEY, CDR2 SVGAGI, per germline. This CDR3 is CATLDIYGYTF. For the CDR3, the DNA is TGTGCCACACTTGACATCTATGGCTACACCTTC.

This rearrangement joins TRBV30 to TRBJ2-1, with 15 bases matching TRBD2. The CDR3 is 19 amino acids. V lost 2 bases and J lost 2; bases outside the gene matches: 10. Germline V gene data show CDR1 as GTSNPN and CDR2 as SVGIG (reference sequence). DNA of the CDR3: TGTGCCTGGAGTCACCCCGGGACTAGCGGGAGGCCCCCCTACAATGAGCAGTTCTTC. This sequence encodes CAWSHPGTSGRPPYNEQFF.

The chain couples TRBV6-5 to TRBJ1-2; D remains unclear. The CDR3 runs to 11 residues. CDR1 and CDR2 (germline): MNHEY, SVGAGI. The V end was cut by 5 bases, the J end by 8 bases, with 9 bases between. CDR3 nucleotides: TGTGCCAGCAGTCCGTACGGGGGCTACACCTTC. Protein product: CASSPYGGYTF.

This chain connects TRBV4-2 to TRBJ1-2, with 12 positions matching TRBD1. This CDR3 region has 17 residues. Germline CDR1 and CDR2: LGHNA and YNFKEQ. With V trimmed by 6 bases and J by 1 base, 9 bases remained unmatched. The CDR3 DNA follows: TGTGCCAGCAGGTCGTCGGGACAGGGGGCTTTTAACTATGGCTACACCTTC. Its translation is CASRSSGQGAFNYGYTF.

The CDR3 nucleotides read TGTGCCAGCAGCTTACGGGCGATGGGAGAGACCCAGTACTTC. Its translation is CASSLRAMGETQYF. V gene TRBV11-2 combines with J gene TRBJ2-5; D is ambiguous. Between the trimmed V and J ends, which lost 2 bases and 4 bases, there was a span of 11 bases. This CDR3 is 14 amino acids long. In germline, CDR1 is SGHAT, CDR2 FQNNGV.

This clone was recorded only once. The rearrangement links TRBV11-3 to TRBJ1-3; no clear D. The CDR3 totals 15 residues. From germline, CDR1 is SGHNT and CDR2 YENEEA. Trimming took off 4 bases at V and 2 bases at J, with 12 bases between the two ends. CDR3 residues: CASSSPGKAGNTIYF. In nucleotides, the CDR3 is TGTGCCAGCAGCTCTCCGGGCAAGGCTGGAAACACCATATATTTT.

A note on this clone: The sample contains more than one DNA sequence encoding this CDR3. The rearrangement links TRBV20-1 to TRBJ1-1; D possibly corresponds to TRBD1 (5 bases). Deletions cut 3 bases from V and 3 bases from J, with 5 bases between. Germline assignment: CDR1 DFQATT and CDR2 SNEGSKA (reference sequence). The CDR3 covers 11 residues. CDR3 sequence reads: CSARTDTEAFF. In DNA form, the CDR3 reads TGCAGTGCTAGGACAGACACTGAAGCTTTCTTT.

This clone was recorded once. This chain connects TRBV27 to TRBJ1-6, with D unclear. The CDR3 sequence is 14 residues long. V lost 2 bases to trimming and J lost 6 bases, with 8 bases between them. Germline-derived CDR1 and CDR2 are MNHEY and SMNVEV (reference sequence). The CDR3 sequence: CASSLSGINSPLHF. CDR3 sequence (DNA): TGTGCCAGCAGTTTAAGCGGGATTAATTCACCCCTCCACTTT.

The chain links TRBV5-1 to TRBJ2-5; 11 nucleotides line up with TRBD2. Trimming cost V 4 bases and J 3 bases; bases outside gene matches: 11. CDR3 size: 17 residues. The V gene's germline CDR1 is SGHRS and CDR2 YFSETQ. The CDR3 DNA reads TGCGCCAGCAGCCGAGAGGCTAGCGGGGGGCTCGAAGAGACCCAGTACTTC. It encodes CASSREASGGLEETQYF.

The chain combines TRBV10-1 with TRBJ2-1, with D hard to call. The CDR3 covers 14 residues. From germline, CDR1 is WNHNN and CDR2 SYGVQD (reference sequence). V lost 6 bases, J lost 6 bases, and 15 bases lay in between. CDR3 sequence: CASSTLRAPNEQFF. The CDR3 DNA reads as TGCGCCAGCAGCACACTCCGGGCTCCCAATGAGCAGTTCTTC.

This chain joins TRBV5-4 and TRBJ1-2, with D perhaps matching TRBD1 (6 bases). The CDR3 spans 16 residues. The ends were cut back, 1 base at V and 2 bases at J, with 15 bases in the middle. Germline V gene data show CDR1 as SGHNT and CDR2 as YYREEE (reference sequence). The CDR3 loop is CASSLKSGTPNYGYTF. The DNA of the CDR3 is TGTGCCAGCAGCTTGAAGTCTGGGACACCAAACTATGGCTACACCTTC.

The chain combines TRBV9 with TRBJ1-4; TRBD1 might be the D (6 bases). V lost 0 bases, J lost 7 bases, and 13 bases lay in between. From germline, CDR1 is SGDLS and CDR2 YYNGEE. CDR3 size: 15 residues. The CDR3 protein is CASSVEGGKAEKLFF. CDR3 DNA sequence: TGTGCCAGCAGCGTAGAAGGGGGTAAAGCTGAAAAACTGTTTTTT.

V is TRBV21-1 and J is TRBJ1-5. TRBV21-1 is noted as a pseudogene. The CDR3 spans 16 residues. The CDR3 protein is CASSKLGQPYAKPQHF. CDR3 sequence (DNA): TGTGCCAGCAGCAAATTAGGGCAGCCTTACGCCAAGCCCCAGCATTTT.

The table lists this clone with a few counts. Compared with germline, one end of the junction differs, possibly owing to a read error. V is TRBV11-2 and J is TRBJ2-5, with a weak D call TRBD2 (5 bases). Germline assignment: CDR1 SGHAT and CDR2 FQNNGV. The CDR3 sequence is 12 residues long. Here the CDR3 reads CASSRMTVRRDF. The CDR3 DNA is TGTGCCAGCAGCAGGATGACGGTCCGGCGGGACTTC.

The J gene is TRBJ1-2, the V gene TRBV30; the D is unclear. V was trimmed by 0 bases and J by 0 bases, leaving 17 bases between them. Germline values: CDR1 GTSNPN, CDR2 SVGIG (reference sequence). CDR3 length equals 17 residues. The CDR3: CAWSVLPDVWSNYGYTF. Here the CDR3 DNA reads TGTGCCTGGAGTGTCCTTCCGGACGTCTGGTCTAACTATGGCTACACCTTC.